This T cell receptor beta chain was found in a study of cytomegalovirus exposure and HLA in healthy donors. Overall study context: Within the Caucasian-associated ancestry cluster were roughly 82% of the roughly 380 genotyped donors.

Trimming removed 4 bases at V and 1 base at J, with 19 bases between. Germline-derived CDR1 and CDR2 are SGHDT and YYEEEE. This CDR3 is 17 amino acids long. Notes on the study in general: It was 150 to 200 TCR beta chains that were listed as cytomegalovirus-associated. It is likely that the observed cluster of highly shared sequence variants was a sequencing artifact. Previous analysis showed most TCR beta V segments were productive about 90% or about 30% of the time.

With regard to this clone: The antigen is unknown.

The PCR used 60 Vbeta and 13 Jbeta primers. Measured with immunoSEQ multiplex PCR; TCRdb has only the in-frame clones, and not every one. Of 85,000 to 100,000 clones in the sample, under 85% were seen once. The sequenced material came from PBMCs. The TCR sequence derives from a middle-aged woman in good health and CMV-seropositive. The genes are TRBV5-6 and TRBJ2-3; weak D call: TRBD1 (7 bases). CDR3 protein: CASSAARGALGTDTQYF. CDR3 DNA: TGTGCCAGCAGCGCGGCCAGGGGGGCCCTTGGCACAGATACGCAGTATTTT.